The clone carrying this T cell receptor (beta chain) appeared once. The junction departs from germline at one end; a sequencing error may be responsible. This sample stems from a study of OX40 agonist ivuxolimab in advanced cancers. Study-level information: An agonistic anti-OX40 (CD134) antibody, ivuxolimab, was used to treat the patients.

This table comes from immunoSEQ multiplex PCR, and its TCRdb copy is limited to in-frame clones, with some not included. The table records about 90,000 clones, approximately 90% of them present only once. The specimen comprised CD4+ or CD8+ T cells sorted from blood, sampled in a trial of the OX40 agonist ivuxolimab. This receptor was obtained from an adult with an advanced solid tumor such as melanoma, head and neck, liver or kidney cancer.

The CDR3 coding sequence is TGTGCCAGCAGCGAAGGGACACTACCCTACGAGCAGTACTTC. Its translation: CASSEGTLPYEQYF. The gene calls are TRBV2 and TRBJ2-5; tentatively, D is TRBD1 (6 bases). The tail of the sequence fits TRBJ2-7 better, so the J call may be wrong. Germline CDR1 is SNHLY and CDR2 is FYNNEI. The CDR3 loop spans 14 amino acids.